The rows below give T cell receptor beta chains drawn from one sample of a study of CD4 T cells in relation to SARS-CoV-2 and coronaviruses. The data were produced by immunoSEQ multiplex PCR, yet TCRdb's version contains in-frame clones alone and is incomplete. The table records around 56,000 clones, around 86% of them present only once. Source material: memory CD4+ T cells from PBMCs. These receptors originate from a human donor in good health. The CDR3 runs from the conserved cysteine through the conserved F or W. D genes are given only for firm matches. Clone sizes are given selectively: once, few, many, or a class where the clone is expanded.

clone size: -
V gene: TRBV5-1
D gene: TRBD2
J gene: TRBJ2-5
CDR3 protein: CASRLGTSGRPETQYF
CDR3 DNA: TGCGCCAGCAGATTAGGGACTAGCGGGCGCCCAGAGACCCAGTACTTC

clone size: -
V gene: TRBV29-1
D gene: -
J gene: TRBJ2-7
CDR3 protein: CSVARARSSYEQYF
CDR3 DNA: TGCAGCGTCGCCCGGGCCAGGAGCTCCTACGAGCAGTACTTC

clone size: -
V gene: TRBV24-1
D gene: -
J gene: TRBJ2-7
CDR3 protein: CATSDKGFGQSYEQYF
CDR3 DNA: TGTGCCACCAGTGATAAAGGTTTCGGACAATCCTACGAGCAGTACTTC

clone size: -
V gene: TRBV10-2
D gene: -
J gene: TRBJ2-3
CDR3 protein: CASTDLGTDTQYF
CDR3 DNA: TGCGCCAGCACGGACTTGGGCACAGATACGCAGTATTTT

clone size: once
V gene: TRBV18
D gene: -
J gene: TRBJ2-1
CDR3 protein: CASSPRVSAVHEQFF
CDR3 DNA: TGTGCCAGCTCACCACGTGTCTCCGCCGTGCATGAGCAGTTCTTC

clone size: -
V gene: TRBV7-9
D gene: -
J gene: TRBJ2-1
CDR3 protein: CASSLSRANEQFF
CDR3 DNA: TGTGCCAGCAGCCTTAGTAGGGCTAATGAGCAGTTCTTC

clone size: -
V gene: TRBV5-1
D gene: -
J gene: TRBJ2-2
CDR3 protein: CASSPGGRRETGELFF
CDR3 DNA: TGCGCCAGCAGCCCAGGGGGGCGGCGAGAGACCGGGGAGCTGTTTTTT

clone size: -
V gene: TRBV19
D gene: -
J gene: TRBJ1-2
CDR3 protein: CASSPEGFFYGYTF
CDR3 DNA: TGTGCCAGTAGTCCTGAGGGGTTCTTCTATGGCTACACCTTC

clone size: -
V gene: TRBV18
D gene: -
J gene: TRBJ1-2
CDR3 protein: CASSPNPTGRGGYGYTF
CDR3 DNA: TGTGCCAGCTCGCCGAATCCGACAGGACGCGGTGGCTATGGCTACACCTTC

clone size: -
V gene: TRBV12-3/TRBV12-4
D gene: -
J gene: TRBJ2-1
CDR3 protein: CASSPSNEQFF
CDR3 DNA: TGTGCCAGCAGCCCCTCGAATGAGCAGTTCTTC

clone size: -
V gene: TRBV5-1
D gene: -
J gene: TRBJ1-1
CDR3 protein: CASSPLTVNTEAFF
CDR3 DNA: TGCGCCAGCAGCCCCCTGACAGTGAACACTGAAGCTTTCTTT

clone size: -
V gene: TRBV3-1/TRBV3-2
D gene: TRBD1
J gene: TRBJ1-4
CDR3 protein: CASSPPGTGGKNEKLFF
CDR3 DNA: TGTGCCAGCAGCCCTCCCGGGACAGGGGGGAAAAATGAAAAACTGTTTTTT

clone size: -
V gene: TRBV7-3
D gene: TRBD2
J gene: TRBJ2-5
CDR3 protein: CASSLGSGSSETQYF
CDR3 DNA: TGTGCCAGCAGCTTAGGTAGCGGGAGTAGCGAGACCCAGTACTTC

clone size: -
V gene: TRBV5-8
D gene: -
J gene: TRBJ2-2
CDR3 protein: CASSFRIRGTGELFF
CDR3 DNA: TGTGCCAGCAGCTTTAGGATAAGGGGGACCGGGGAGCTGTTTTTT